This passage covers 29 T cell receptor beta chains from one sample sequenced in a study of T cells in Graves' hyperthyroidism and ophthalmopathy. Amplified regions were TCR beta CDR3 sequences from RNA transcripts. First-round RT-PCR with HTBI primers amplified the TCR CDR3 region. TCRdb re-derived calls from the multiplex PCR reads in MiXCR, one entry per CDR3 protein. The table shows over 500,000 distinct CDR3 sequences, with around 15% occurring only once. The sample comprised blood. These receptors were taken from a middle-aged woman with Graves' hyperthyroidism.

The rearrangement joins TRBV28 to TRBJ1-5, with D hard to call. V lost 6 bases and J 3 bases, leaving 9 bases between the germline ends. The CDR3 is 13 amino acids. Germline CDR1 and CDR2: MDHEN and SYDVKM. The CDR3, as DNA: TGTGCCAGCAGCGTTGGTTACAATCAGCCCCAGCATTTT. It yields the protein CASSVGYNQPQHF.

This clonotype showed up just a few times. At one of its ends the junction is not consistent with the germline gene, which may arise from a read error. The chain couples TRBV28 to TRBJ1-1; D ambiguous. Germline loops: CDR1 MDHEN, CDR2 SYDVKM. The CDR3 covers 15 residues. In DNA, the CDR3 is TGTGCCAGCAGTTTATTTGAGCGGGTTAAGACTGAAACTTTCTTT. It is translated as CASSLFERVKTETFF. Full variable domain (missing parts from reference TRBV28 and TRBJ1-1): DVKVTQSSRYLVKRTGEKVFLECVQDMDHENMFWYRQDPGLGLRLIYFSYDVKMKEKGDIPEGYSVSREKKERFSLILESASTNQTSMYLCASSLFERVKTETFFGQGTRLTVV.

This clonotype occurred many times. The gene calls are TRBV6-2 or TRBV6-3 and TRBJ2-7, with D possibly being TRBD1 (5 bases). V was shortened by 2 bases and J by 3 bases, with 8 bases between the two germline ends. The CDR3 sequence is 13 residues long. The germline CDR1 and CDR2 sequences are MNHEY and SVGEGT. CDR3 in amino acids: CASSYADSYEQYF. CDR3 nucleotide sequence: TGTGCCAGCAGTTACGCCGACAGCTACGAGCAGTACTTC.

V and J are TRBV28 and TRBJ2-7; 7 bases are shared with TRBD1. V trimming: 6 bases; J trimming: 2 bases; junction bases outside the gene matches: 7. The CDR3 contains 14 residues. Germline V CDR1 and CDR2: MDHEN, SYDVKM. CDR3 sequence reads: CASRSTGLPYEQYF. The CDR3 DNA reads TGTGCCAGCAGATCGACAGGGTTACCCTACGAGCAGTACTTC.

The rearrangement joins TRBV7-9 to TRBJ2-7, with 9 positions matching TRBD1. The CDR3 runs to 15 residues. Trimming at V came to 1 base and at J to 3 bases, leaving 4 bases not matched to a gene. Germline V gives CDR1 SEHNR, CDR2 FQNEAQ (reference sequence). The CDR3 here is CASSLGDRVYYEQYF. The CDR3 region has the DNA TGTGCCAGCAGCTTAGGGGACAGGGTCTACTACGAGCAGTACTTC. The full variable domain, its missing parts supplied by reference TRBV7-9 and TRBJ2-7, is DTGVSQNPRHKITKRGQNVTFRCDPISEHNRLYWYRQTLGQGPEFLTYFQNEAQLEKSRLLSDRFSAERPKGSFSTLEIQRTEQGDSAMYLCASSLGDRVYYEQYFGPGTRLTVT.

This clonotype has ten or more counts. The V call is TRBV20-1, the J call TRBJ2-7; D gene unclear. The length of the CDR3 is 12 residues. With 3 bases removed from V and 7 bases from J, the gap between germline ends came to 13 bases. Looked up from germline, CDR1 is DFQATT and CDR2 is SNEGSKA (reference sequence). The CDR3 DNA reads TGCAGTGCTAGGGCCCGACGAGCAGAGCAGTACTTC. Its protein product is CSARARRAEQYF.

This clonotype was counted only a few times. The rearrangement links TRBV9 to TRBJ2-1; the D is unclear. Trimming stripped 2 bases from V and 6 bases from J, with 9 bases between. The CDR3 is 13 amino acids. Germline V gene sequence: CDR1 SGDLS, CDR2 YYNGEE. CDR3 DNA: TGTGCCAGCAGCGTTCGGTCTTTCAATGAGCAGTTCTTC. Translating gives CASSVRSFNEQFF.

This clonotype was counted many times. The J gene is TRBJ2-5, the V gene TRBV28; no definite D call. The CDR3 loop spans 15 amino acids. Trimming pared 4 bases from V and 0 bases from J, leaving 12 bases between. Germline CDR1 MDHEN, CDR2 SYDVKM. The CDR3 DNA is TGTGCCAGCAGTTCCCGACACCAATACCAAGAGACCCAGTACTTC. It specifies CASSSRHQYQETQYF.

This clonotype has just one count. V and J are TRBV7-2 and TRBJ2-2, with 11 bases that match TRBD2. The CDR3 totals 17 residues. The V segment lost 5 bases and the J segment 5 bases; nucleotides outside the gene matches: 10. Looked up from germline, CDR1 is SGHTA and CDR2 is FQGNSA. The CDR3 here is CASSPEVLAGGTGELFF. In DNA, the CDR3 is TGTGCCAGCAGCCCCGAGGTCCTAGCGGGAGGTACCGGGGAGCTGTTTTTT.

This clonotype was observed many times. The V and J genes are TRBV28 and TRBJ2-7; 8 bases map to TRBD1. CDR1 is MDHEN and CDR2 is SYDVKM in the germline V gene. After removal of 5 bases from V and 5 bases from J, the junction contained 8 bases not matched to a gene. There are 14 residues in the CDR3. CDR3 nucleotides: TGTGCCAGCAGTAGCCGGGACAGGAAAGACGAGCAGTACTTC. This encodes CASSSRDRKDEQYF. The full variable domain, completed using reference TRBV28 and TRBJ2-7, is DVKVTQSSRYLVKRTGEKVFLECVQDMDHENMFWYRQDPGLGLRLIYFSYDVKMKEKGDIPEGYSVSREKKERFSLILESASTNQTSMYLCASSSRDRKDEQYFGPGTRLTVT.

This clonotype has a handful of counts. It may be a read error: a sequence one base away is much more abundant. J is TRBJ2-7 and V is TRBV6-2 or TRBV6-3; D remains unclear. Germline V lookup: CDR1 MNHEY, CDR2 SVGEGT. The CDR3 sequence is 16 residues long. Deletions cut 6 bases from V and 6 bases from J, with 24 bases between. CDR3 sequence (DNA): TGTGCCAGCAGGCGAAGCACCCGGGCCGGGTCCGGCGAGCAGTACTTC. It encodes CASRRSTRAGSGEQYF.

This chain links TRBV4-1 with TRBJ1-2; possible D gene TRBD1, 5 bases. V gave up 1 base and J gave up 7 bases, with 13 bases separating them. Germline-derived CDR1 and CDR2 are MGHRA and YSYEKL. This CDR3 has 14 residues. The CDR3 nucleotides read TGCGCCAGCAGCCAAGGGGGAGGGGTCGTTGGCTACACCTTC. Translation: CASSQGGGVVGYTF.

The rearrangement uses TRBV5-1 and TRBJ1-3; unclear D gene. Germline loops: CDR1 SGHRS, CDR2 YFSETQ. V lost 7 bases, J lost 4 bases, and 12 bases lay in between. The length of the CDR3 is 13 residues. CDR3 loop: CASASSSGNTIYF. For the CDR3, the DNA is TGCGCCAGCGCATCCTCCAGCGGAAACACCATATATTTT. Drawing the rest from reference TRBV5-1 and TRBJ1-3, the complete variable domain is KAGVTQTPRYLIKTRGQQVTLSCSPISGHRSVSWYQQTPGQGLQFLFEYFSETQRNKGNFPGRFSGRQFSNSRSEMNVSTLELGDSALYLCASASSSGNTIYFGEGSWLTVV.

CDR3 region: CASSIDVRGLAGGDDEQFF. Written as DNA, the CDR3 is TGTGCCAGTAGTATAGATGTCCGAGGACTAGCGGGAGGGGACGATGAGCAGTTCTTC. The rearrangement uses TRBV19 and TRBJ2-1, with 15 positions matching TRBD2. The V gene end was trimmed by 0 bases and the J gene end by 8 bases; junction bases not matched to a gene: 11. The V gene's germline CDR1 is LNHDA and CDR2 SQIVND (reference sequence). The CDR3 runs to 19 residues.

The chain employs TRBV4-1 and TRBJ1-1; 7 bases map to TRBD1. This CDR3 has 15 residues. CDR1 and CDR2 from the germline V gene are MGHRA and YSYEKL. V lost 1 base, J lost 2 bases, and 4 bases stayed unmatched. DNA for the CDR3: TGCGCCAGCAGCCAAGTCTGGGACAGCAACACTGAAGCTTTCTTT. Its translation: CASSQVWDSNTEAFF.

Many counts were recorded for this clonotype. The chain has TRBV9 and TRBJ1-2, with unresolved D. The CDR3 is made up of 13 amino acids. CDR1 SGDLS and CDR2 YYNGEE come from the germline V gene. V was shortened by 0 bases and J by 8 bases, with 11 bases between the two germline ends. The CDR3 coding sequence is TGTGCCAGCAGCGTAGACGAAGGCACCGGCTACACCTTC. Translation: CASSVDEGTGYTF.

This clonotype was seen many times. The chain uses TRBV20-1 and TRBJ2-7, with TRBD1 matching 8 bases. The J segment lost 1 base and the V segment lost 0 bases, leaving 8 bases of the junction unmatched. This CDR3 is 16 amino acids long. The V gene's germline CDR1 is DFQATT and CDR2 SNEGSKA (reference sequence). CDR3 protein: CSARDPGQGGSYEQYF. The CDR3, as DNA: TGCAGTGCTAGAGATCCCGGACAGGGTGGGTCCTACGAGCAGTACTTC.

This clonotype came up many times. The V gene is TRBV20-1, the J gene TRBJ1-1; D gene uncertain. The CDR3 covers 14 residues. Germline CDR1 reads DFQATT; CDR2 reads SNEGSKA (reference sequence). The ends were cut back, 1 base at V and 4 bases at J, with 13 bases in the middle. The CDR3 region is CSARAGVFVTEAFF. In DNA, the CDR3 is TGCAGTGCTAGAGCCGGGGTTTTTGTCACTGAAGCTTTCTTT.

This clonotype was counted ten times or more. This rearrangement joins TRBV28 to TRBJ2-7; TRBD1 aligns across 7 bases. Germline V lookup: CDR1 MDHEN, CDR2 SYDVKM. CDR3 length: 15 residues. V was clipped by 4 bases and J by 4 bases; unmatched bases: 10. In DNA form, the CDR3 reads TGTGCCAGCAGTTCTGGGACAGAAAAGCGTTACGAGCAGTACTTC. It encodes CASSSGTEKRYEQYF. Combining the CDR3 with reference TRBV28 and TRBJ2-7 gives the whole variable domain DVKVTQSSRYLVKRTGEKVFLECVQDMDHENMFWYRQDPGLGLRLIYFSYDVKMKEKGDIPEGYSVSREKKERFSLILESASTNQTSMYLCASSSGTEKRYEQYFGPGTRLTVT.

This clonotype has only a few counts. The genes are TRBV6-2 or TRBV6-3 and TRBJ1-4; no firm D call. CDR3 length equals 15 residues. From germline, CDR1 is MNHEY and CDR2 SVGEGT. The V gene lost 4 bases and the J gene lost 0 bases, with 9 bases spanning the gap. CDR3 DNA sequence: TGTGCCAGCAGTTTTACTGAAGCAACTAATGAAAAACTGTTTTTT. Translating gives CASSFTEATNEKLFF.

CDR3: CSASGTGGSYGYTF. CDR3 nucleotides: TGCAGTGCTAGTGGTACAGGGGGCAGCTATGGCTACACCTTC. This chain joins TRBV20-1 and TRBJ1-2; the match to TRBD1 covers 9 bases. The junction had 6 bases not matched to a gene; V was cut back by 3 bases and J by 4 bases. This CDR3 spans 14 amino acids. CDR1 is DFQATT, CDR2 SNEGSKA, per germline (reference sequence).

This clonotype has at least ten counts. The chain carries TRBV18 and TRBJ2-7; the D gene is possibly TRBD1 (6 bases). CDR1 KGHSH and CDR2 LQKENI come from the germline V gene. V lost 5 bases to trimming and J lost 4 bases, with 18 bases between them. The CDR3 is 15 amino acids. The CDR3 nucleotides are TGTGCCAGCTCATCCGGGACATCGACGGGTTACGAGCAGTACTTC. Residues: CASSSGTSTGYEQYF.

This chain joins TRBV12-3 or TRBV12-4 and TRBJ1-2; weak D call: TRBD1 (5 bases). CDR3 length equals 12 residues. Trimming took off 9 bases at V and 6 bases at J, with 14 bases between the two ends. The chain's CDR3 is CASNISRDGYTF. CDR3 in DNA: TGTGCCAGTAATATCTCCAGGGATGGCTACACCTTC.

The V and J genes are TRBV10-3 and TRBJ1-4; D is unresolved. This CDR3 has 12 amino acids. Germline loops: CDR1 ENHRY, CDR2 SYGVKD. Trimming removed 7 bases from V and 7 bases from J, with 10 bases in between. The DNA of the CDR3 is TGTGCCATCAAGGATATCAGTGAAAAACTGTTTTTT. Residues: CAIKDISEKLFF.

This clonotype was found many times. V and J are TRBV3-1 and TRBJ1-3, with D hard to call. The V gene lost 0 bases and the J gene lost 1 base, with 7 bases spanning the gap. Per the germline V gene, CDR1 is LGHDT and CDR2 is YNNKEL (reference sequence). The CDR3 runs to 15 residues. Here the CDR3 DNA reads TGTGCCAGCAGCCAAGAATCACAGTCTGGAAACACCATATATTTT. It specifies CASSQESQSGNTIYF.

This clonotype has a handful of counts. V and J are TRBV28 and TRBJ2-3, with unresolved D. The CDR3 is 12 amino acids. V lost 10 bases, J lost 1 base, and 9 bases lay in between. Germline assignment: CDR1 MDHEN and CDR2 SYDVKM. The DNA of the CDR3 is TGTGCCACCAACAGACGCACAGATACGCAGTATTTT. Its translation is CATNRRTDTQYF.

This clonotype was detected only a few times. The chain employs TRBV4-1 and TRBJ2-1, with 8 bases matching TRBD2. The germline CDR1 and CDR2 sequences are MGHRA and YSYEKL. The CDR3 is 15 amino acids. Germline trimming cut 2 bases from V and 5 bases from J; bases unmatched to any gene: 5. Here the CDR3 reads CASSQWERENNEQFF. As DNA, the CDR3 is TGCGCCAGCAGCCAATGGGAGCGGGAGAACAATGAGCAGTTCTTC.

This clonotype was counted at least ten times. The chain couples TRBV18 to TRBJ1-5, with D possibly TRBD1 on 6 matching bases. The CDR3 spans 13 residues. Between the trimmed V and J ends, which lost 3 bases and 5 bases, there was a span of 8 bases. CDR1 and CDR2 from the germline V gene are KGHSH and LQKENI. The CDR3 nucleotides read TGTGCCAGCTCACCCTACAGGGATCAGCCCCAGCATTTT. This encodes CASSPYRDQPQHF.

This clonotype was recorded at least ten times. The rearrangement joins TRBV4-1 to TRBJ2-6; D might be TRBD1 or TRBD2, each matching 5 bases. V gave up 3 bases and J gave up 2 bases, with 5 bases separating them. CDR1 and CDR2 (germline): MGHRA, YSYEKL. CDR3 size: 14 residues. CDR3 residues: CASSQGAGANVLTF. The DNA for the CDR3 is TGCGCCAGCAGCCAGGGGGCTGGGGCCAACGTCCTGACTTTC.